The 8 T cell receptor beta chains below were found in one sample sequenced in a study of OX40 agonist ivuxolimab in advanced cancers. Only in-frame clones appear in the TCRdb table, and some are missing; sequencing was by immunoSEQ multiplex PCR. The sample carries 45,000 to 65,000 clones, around nine tenths recorded once. The sample consisted of CD4+ or CD8+ T cells sorted from blood, taken in a trial of the OX40 agonist ivuxolimab. The receptor source for this set is an adult with an advanced solid tumor such as melanoma, head and neck, liver or kidney cancer.

This chain joins TRBV11-2 and TRBJ2-2; a possible D gene is TRBD2 (5 bases). V was shortened by 1 base and J by 1 base, with 10 bases between the two germline ends. CDR3 length: 16 residues. The germline CDR1 and CDR2 sequences are SGHAT and FQNNGV. The CDR3 DNA follows: TGTGCCAGCAGCTTAGGGCTAGCATTGAACACCGGGGAGCTGTTTTTT. It translates to CASSLGLALNTGELFF.

The genes are TRBV20-1 and TRBJ2-3, with D unclear. The length of the CDR3 is 11 residues. Per germline, CDR1 DFQATT and CDR2 SNEGSKA (reference sequence). Between the trimmed V and J ends, which lost 1 base and 6 bases, there was a span of 5 bases. The CDR3 DNA reads as TGCAGTGCTAGAGTAGTGGATACGCAGTATTTT. This gives the protein CSARVVDTQYF.

V and J are TRBV30 and TRBJ1-6, with TRBD1 matching over 10 bases. CDR3 length equals 14 residues. The trim removed 2 bases at V and 17 bases at J, leaving 12 bases unmatched. Germline CDR1 and CDR2: GTSNPN and SVGIG (reference sequence). CDR3 nucleotides: TGTGCCTGGAGTACAAAAGGGACAGGGGAAGCGGTCCACTTT. Translating it yields CAWSTKGTGEAVHF.

This clone occurred a few times. The chain employs TRBV19 and TRBJ2-1, with TRBD1 identical over 8 bases. J gave up 6 bases and V 7 bases, and 8 bases lay outside the gene matches. Germline values: CDR1 LNHDA, CDR2 SQIVND (reference sequence). The CDR3 has 14 amino acids. The CDR3 bases are TGTGCCAGTAATCCCCGGACAGGGATCAATGAGCAGTTCTTC. Translating gives CASNPRTGINEQFF. Looking up the rest from reference TRBV19 and TRBJ2-1 gives the full variable domain: DGGITQSPKYLFRKEGQNVTLSCEQNLNHDAMYWYRQDPGQGLRLIYYSQIVNDFQKGDIAEGYSVSREKKESFPLTVTSAQKNPTAFYLCASNPRTGINEQFFGPGTRLTVL.

V is TRBV27 and J is TRBJ1-6; 8 positions agree with TRBD1. From germline, CDR1 is MNHEY and CDR2 SMNVEV (reference sequence). The V and J ends lost 2 bases and 7 bases, in that order; junction bases with no gene match: 4. This CDR3 has 15 residues. The DNA for the CDR3 is TGTGCCAGCAGTTTAGTGGCAGGGGGCAATTCACCCCTCCACTTT. As protein: CASSLVAGGNSPLHF.

This clone is a singleton in its sample. The chain links TRBV25-1 to TRBJ2-7; 9 bases fit TRBD2. Trimming removed 5 bases from V and 2 bases from J; junction bases left unmatched: 7. The CDR3 consists of 15 residues. Germline V CDR1 and CDR2: MGHDK, SYGVNS. This chain's CDR3 is CASSPLAGRPYEQYF. CDR3 nucleotide sequence: TGTGCCAGCAGTCCGCTAGCGGGGCGGCCCTACGAGCAGTACTTC.

The chain carries TRBV5-4 and TRBJ2-2; D is undetermined. CDR1 and CDR2 (germline): SGHNT, YYREEE (reference sequence). The CDR3 is 13 residues long. Trimming cost V 5 bases and J 4 bases, with 9 bases left between them. CDR3 loop: CASRASATGELFF. The CDR3 bases are TGTGCCAGCAGGGCCTCTGCCACCGGGGAGCTGTTTTTT.

The chain links TRBV5-6 to TRBJ1-4; D remains ambiguous. Germline V gene data show CDR1 as SGHDT and CDR2 as YYEEEE. The CDR3 sequence is 13 residues long. V shed 2 bases and J shed 6 bases, with 8 bases lying between them. CDR3 loop: CASSFISDEKLFF. The CDR3 nucleotides are TGTGCCAGCAGCTTTATTTCGGATGAAAAACTGTTTTTT.